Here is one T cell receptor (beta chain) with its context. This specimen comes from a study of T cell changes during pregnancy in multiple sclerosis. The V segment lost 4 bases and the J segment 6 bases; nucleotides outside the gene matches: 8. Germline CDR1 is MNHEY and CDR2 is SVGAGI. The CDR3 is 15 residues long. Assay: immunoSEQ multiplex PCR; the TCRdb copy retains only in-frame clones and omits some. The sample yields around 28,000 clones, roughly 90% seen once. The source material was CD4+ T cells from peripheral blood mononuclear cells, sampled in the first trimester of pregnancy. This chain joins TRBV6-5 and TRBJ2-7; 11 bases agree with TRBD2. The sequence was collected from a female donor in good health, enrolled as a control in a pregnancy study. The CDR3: CASSSVAGGRFEQYF. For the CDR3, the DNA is TGTGCCAGCAGTTCGGTAGCGGGGGGGCGATTCGAGCAGTACTTC.